This is a list of T cell receptor beta chains from one sample in a study of cytomegalovirus exposure and HLA in healthy donors. Clones were read by immunoSEQ multiplex PCR, and TCRdb kept only the in-frame ones, dropping some. This sample yields approximately 170,000 clones, of which roughly 80% are seen a single time; 3% to 3.5% belongs to the top ten. The sample taken for sequencing was PBMCs. These receptors originate from a woman aged 30 to 39 in good health and CMV-seropositive. The CDR3 runs from the conserved cysteine through the conserved F or W. D genes are given only for firm matches.

V gene: TRBV6-1; D gene: -; CDR3 protein: CASSEGRVEEGYGYTF
V gene: TRBV11-1; D gene: -; CDR3 protein: CAGLDSQRYYGYTF
V gene: TRBV7-9; D gene: -; CDR3 protein: CSSSKQGGGTEAFF
V gene: TRBV7-9; D gene: TRBD2; CDR3 protein: CSSSLGRSGRLYNEQFF
V gene: TRBV6-5; D gene: TRBD2; CDR3 protein: CASISTRLAGGEQYF
V gene: TRBV28; D gene: TRBD1; CDR3 protein: CASSFPAPGQVLTYEQYF
V gene: TRBV29-1; D gene: TRBD1; CDR3 protein: CSVEGTGGKLFF
V gene: TRBV18; D gene: -; CDR3 protein: CASSPAGRNTIYF
V gene: TRBV11-2; D gene: TRBD1; CDR3 protein: CASSPFGQVHEQYF
V gene: TRBV25-1; D gene: -; CDR3 protein: CASRRGSQETQYF
V gene: TRBV4-1; D gene: -; CDR3 protein: CASSQGGSVSYNEQFF
V gene: TRBV19; D gene: -; CDR3 protein: CASSGQNYGYTF
V gene: TRBV5-1; D gene: TRBD2; CDR3 protein: CASSLLKTSGSGEQFF
V gene: TRBV5-1; D gene: TRBD2; CDR3 protein: CASSPGLAGRDTQYF
V gene: TRBV5-4; D gene: -; CDR3 protein: CASSLWGAYEQYF
V gene: TRBV19; D gene: -; CDR3 protein: CASSIPAGSSYNEQFF
V gene: TRBV9; D gene: TRBD2; CDR3 protein: CASSVGTRSYNEQFF
V gene: TRBV15; D gene: -; CDR3 protein: CATSRGGREQYF
V gene: TRBV6-1; D gene: TRBD1; CDR3 protein: CASSDGDRGRQSEQYF
V gene: TRBV11-2; D gene: -; CDR3 protein: CASSLGAGGYEQYF
V gene: TRBV7-2; D gene: -; CDR3 protein: CASSPGSSGNTIYF
V gene: TRBV5-1; D gene: -; CDR3 protein: CASSLGAENSPLHF
V gene: TRBV9; D gene: TRBD1; CDR3 protein: CASSVGTGNSYEQYF
V gene: TRBV6-5; D gene: TRBD1; CDR3 protein: CASSPDRDSNQPQHF
V gene: TRBV6-5; D gene: -; CDR3 protein: CASSYSMGGTGETQYF
V gene: TRBV7-8; D gene: TRBD2; CDR3 protein: CASSPASLAGTGELFF
V gene: TRBV18; D gene: TRBD2; CDR3 protein: CASSPRLAGGPIRRETQYF
V gene: TRBV27; D gene: -; CDR3 protein: CASSLLRGGGEQYF
V gene: TRBV7-8; D gene: TRBD1; CDR3 protein: CASSLQGGNSPLHF
V gene: TRBV4-2; D gene: -; CDR3 protein: CASSQWQGDSPLHF
V gene: TRBV5-1; D gene: -; CDR3 protein: CASSLEGRSYEQYF
V gene: TRBV19; D gene: -; CDR3 protein: CASSPSLLTYEQYF
V gene: TRBV6-5; D gene: TRBD2; CDR3 protein: CASSYYAGGPTDTQYF
V gene: TRBV6-5; D gene: -; CDR3 protein: CASSPQGFGANVLTF
V gene: TRBV28; D gene: -; CDR3 protein: CASSSALTSYEQYF